The 17 T cell receptor beta chains presented below share a single source sample, sequenced in a study of human T cells and chemical hapten exposure. TCRdb analysed the RACE reads with MiXCR anew, one entry per CDR3 protein. The sample carries tens of thousands of distinct CDR3 sequences, over 8.5% recorded once. Time point: patch test 3, about 24 weeks after DPC sensitization. The treatment: therapeutic diphenylcyclopropenone sensitization with weekly scalp DPC. The sample in question was whole blood, obtained in connection with sensitization to the hapten diphenylcyclopropenone (DPC). The receptors were sampled from a woman aged 50 to 60 with alopecia areata. Some clones in this sample may be carry-over from other donors' samples.

In the case of this clonotype: At one end the junction does not follow the germline gene, possibly because of a read error. The chain links TRBV18 to TRBJ1-5, with D unresolved. There are 14 residues in the CDR3. CDR1 KGHSH and CDR2 LQKENI come from the germline V gene. The CDR3 protein is CASSVQAESQSQHF. The DNA of the CDR3 is TGTGCCAGCTCTGTTCAGGCGGAGAGTCAGTCCCAGCATTTT.

This clonotype was recorded at least ten times. The V gene is TRBV6-1, the J gene TRBJ1-1; the D is unclear. Germline V gives CDR1 MNHNS, CDR2 SASEGT. V was cut by 3 bases and J by 1 base, with 9 bases left in between. The CDR3 totals 14 residues. In nucleotides, the CDR3 is TGTGCCAGCAGTGAGAGAAACAGGAACACTGAAGCTTTCTTT. Translated, it gives CASSERNRNTEAFF.

The sample holds many counts of this clonotype. This chain links TRBV14 with TRBJ1-1, with D hard to call. The CDR3 loop spans 13 amino acids. V lost 2 bases to trimming and J lost 3 bases, with 7 bases between them. Germline V gene sequence: CDR1 SGHDN, CDR2 FVKESK. This CDR3 is CASSQSLYTEAFF. CDR3 nucleotide sequence: TGTGCCAGCAGCCAATCCCTATACACTGAAGCTTTCTTT.

This clonotype showed up just a few times. The CDR3 sequence is CASTTTGSYNQPQHF. CDR3 DNA sequence: TGTGCCAGCACCACGACAGGGTCGTACAATCAGCCCCAGCATTTT. The chain combines TRBV6-1 with TRBJ1-5, with 7 bases identical to TRBD1. In germline, CDR1 is MNHNS, CDR2 SASEGT. V was clipped by 7 bases and J by 3 bases; unmatched bases: 9. The CDR3 spans 15 residues.

The chain employs TRBV20-1 and TRBJ1-1; 7 bases map to TRBD1. Trimming took 3 bases from V and 5 from J; bases not matched to a gene: 6. There are 13 residues in the CDR3. Germline lookup yields CDR1 DFQATT and CDR2 SNEGSKA (reference sequence). The CDR3 spells CSASRQGDTEAFF. CDR3 bases: TGCAGTGCTAGTCGACAGGGTGATACTGAAGCTTTCTTT.

This CDR3 reads CASSKSGMNTEAFF. The CDR3 DNA follows: TGCGCCAGCTCGAAATCAGGGATGAACACTGAAGCTTTCTTT. The V call is TRBV5-1, the J call TRBJ1-1, with D perhaps TRBD1 (5 bases). In germline, CDR1 is SGHRS, CDR2 YFSETQ. The ends were cut back, 7 bases at V and 0 bases at J, with 13 bases in the middle. The CDR3 has 14 amino acids.

This chain connects TRBV20-1 to TRBJ1-4; D possibly corresponds to TRBD1 (6 bases). Per germline, CDR1 DFQATT and CDR2 SNEGSKA (reference sequence). The CDR3 spans 11 residues. Trimming took 7 bases from V and 7 from J, leaving 10 bases between them. The CDR3: CSVSGVEKLFF. The CDR3 DNA is TGCAGTGTTTCAGGGGTTGAAAAACTGTTTTTT.

The V and J genes are TRBV12-3 or TRBV12-4 and TRBJ2-6; D is uncertain. The length of the CDR3 is 13 residues. V was cut by 6 bases and J by 2 bases, with 5 bases left in between. The CDR3 reads CASRIPGANVLTF. CDR3 coding DNA: TGTGCCAGCAGGATTCCTGGGGCCAACGTCCTGACTTTC.

This clonotype was seen ten or more times. The chain links TRBV19 to TRBJ1-2; D is possibly TRBD1 (6 bases). V was pared by 8 bases and J by 4 bases, with 14 bases between. The CDR3 has 13 amino acids. Per the germline V gene, CDR1 is LNHDA and CDR2 is SQIVND (reference sequence). CDR3 loop: CASGNREGYGYTF. Written as DNA, the CDR3 is TGTGCCAGTGGCAACAGGGAAGGCTATGGCTACACCTTC.

This clonotype has at least ten counts. The J gene is TRBJ1-3, the V gene TRBV7-6; 10 bases are shared with TRBD1. Germline CDR1 SGHVS, CDR2 FNYEAQ. The CDR3 consists of 18 residues. V lost 2 bases, J lost 0 bases, and 7 bases stayed unmatched. Here the CDR3 DNA reads TGTGCCAGCAGCTTACGAGGGAGGACAGGGGGCTCTGGAAACACCATATATTTT. Its protein product is CASSLRGRTGGSGNTIYF.

This clonotype appeared many times. This chain connects TRBV7-2 to TRBJ2-1; D could derive from TRBD1 or TRBD2 (5 bases each). V was trimmed by 6 bases and J by 5 bases, leaving 14 bases between them. The CDR3 consists of 14 residues. Germline lookup yields CDR1 SGHTA and CDR2 FQGNSA. The chain's CDR3 is CASRGTALNNEQFF. The CDR3 nucleotides are TGTGCCAGCAGAGGGACCGCTCTCAACAATGAGCAGTTCTTC.

V and J are TRBV10-3 and TRBJ1-4; no firm D call. This CDR3 comprises 12 residues. The V end lost 8 bases, the J end lost 8 bases, and 12 bases lay between the germline ends. The germline V gene has CDR1 ENHRY and CDR2 SYGVKD. Written as DNA, the CDR3 is TGTGCCATCCGGAGGGTGGAGGAAAAACTGTTTTTT. Amino acid sequence: CAIRRVEEKLFF.

The CDR3 is CASSQEGRAGHNSPLHF. The CDR3 region has the DNA TGCGCCAGCAGCCAAGAGGGCAGGGCAGGACATAATTCACCCCTCCACTTT. The chain employs TRBV4-3 and TRBJ1-6, with TRBD1 as a possible D gene (5 bases). V was trimmed by 0 bases and J by 5 bases, leaving 14 bases between them. Germline CDR1 and CDR2: LGHNA and YSLEER. The CDR3 loop spans 17 amino acids.

At least ten counts were recorded for this clonotype. The chain combines TRBV5-1 with TRBJ2-5, with no clear D. V lost 0 bases and J 5 bases, leaving 14 bases between the germline ends. CDR1 and CDR2 from the germline V gene are SGHRS and YFSETQ. The CDR3 loop spans 15 amino acids. The CDR3 loop is CASSLAVGRGETQYF. The CDR3 nucleotides are TGCGCCAGCAGCTTGGCAGTTGGTAGAGGCGAGACCCAGTACTTC.

The chain uses TRBV5-1 and TRBJ1-1; D uncertain. The V gene's germline CDR1 is SGHRS and CDR2 YFSETQ. The length of the CDR3 is 14 residues. Trimming cost V 5 bases and J 0 bases, with 11 bases left between them. CDR3 sequence (DNA): TGCGCCAGCAGTACCTCCACTATGAACACTGAAGCTTTCTTT. Encoded protein: CASSTSTMNTEAFF.

This clonotype has a count of ten or more. This chain joins TRBV4-1 and TRBJ2-3; 12 nucleotides match TRBD1. The CDR3 contains 15 residues. The junction had 4 bases not matched to a gene; V was cut back by 4 bases and J by 5 bases. CDR1 and CDR2 (germline): MGHRA, YSYEKL. CDR3 sequence reads: CASSRRDRGQDTQYF. CDR3 DNA: TGCGCCAGCAGCCGCCGGGACAGGGGGCAAGATACGCAGTATTTT.

This clonotype was seen ten or more times. The chain recombines TRBV3-1 with TRBJ2-1, with D possibly being TRBD1 (5 bases). V was shortened by 1 base and J by 4 bases, with 11 bases between the two germline ends. The V gene's germline CDR1 is LGHDT and CDR2 YNNKEL (reference sequence). The CDR3 totals 15 residues. The CDR3 region is CASSQAGRRYNEQFF. The CDR3 DNA follows: TGTGCCAGCAGCCAAGCAGGGCGCCGGTACAATGAGCAGTTCTTC.